These 2 T cell receptor beta chains share one sample of origin, sequenced in a study of human T cells and chemical hapten exposure. In TCRdb, the RACE reads were re-called with MiXCR into one record per CDR3 protein. The sample lists about 90,000 distinct CDR3 sequences, around 8.8% occurring once. Time point denoted: pre-sensitization, week 0. The treatment here: therapeutic diphenylcyclopropenone sensitization with weekly scalp DPC. The starting material was whole blood, obtained in connection with sensitization to the hapten diphenylcyclopropenone (DPC). The source of these receptors is a middle-aged man with alopecia areata. Some clones in this sample may be carry-over from other donors' samples.

The chain links TRBV7-8 to TRBJ1-3; D remains unclear. The V end was cut by 1 base, the J end by 0 bases, with 10 bases between. This CDR3 contains 16 residues. CDR1 SGHVS and CDR2 FQNEAQ come from the germline V gene. Here the CDR3 reads CASSLGLRTSGNTIYF. The CDR3 DNA reads as TGTGCCAGCAGCTTAGGGCTTCGGACCTCTGGAAACACCATATATTTT.

This clonotype was counted between two and nine times. This sequence joins TRBV2 and TRBJ2-7, with 9 nucleotides matching TRBD2. With 10 bases clipped from V and 6 bases from J, the junction kept 16 bases outside the gene matches. Germline V gene sequence: CDR1 SNHLY, CDR2 FYNNEI. The CDR3 runs to 15 residues. This CDR3 is CATSFGGRAKGEQYV. DNA for the CDR3: TGTGCCACCTCCTTCGGCGGGAGGGCCAAAGGCGAGCAGTACGTC.